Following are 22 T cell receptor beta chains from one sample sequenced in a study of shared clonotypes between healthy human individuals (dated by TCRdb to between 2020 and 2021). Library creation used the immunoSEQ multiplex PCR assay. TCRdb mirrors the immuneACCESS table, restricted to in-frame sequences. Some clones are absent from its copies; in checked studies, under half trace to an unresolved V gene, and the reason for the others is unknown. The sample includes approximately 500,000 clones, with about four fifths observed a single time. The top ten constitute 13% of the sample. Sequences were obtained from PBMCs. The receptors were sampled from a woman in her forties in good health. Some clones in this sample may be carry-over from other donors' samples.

Written as DNA, the CDR3 is TGCGCCAGCAGCCTAGGAGGTGGCGGGACTTACAATGAGCAGTTCTTC. Translated, it gives CASSLGGGGTYNEQFF. The rearrangement links TRBV5-1 to TRBJ2-1, with D possibly being TRBD2 (6 bases). The CDR3 contains 16 residues. CDR1 is SGHRS, CDR2 YFSETQ, per germline. With 4 bases removed from V and 4 bases from J, the gap between germline ends came to 18 bases.

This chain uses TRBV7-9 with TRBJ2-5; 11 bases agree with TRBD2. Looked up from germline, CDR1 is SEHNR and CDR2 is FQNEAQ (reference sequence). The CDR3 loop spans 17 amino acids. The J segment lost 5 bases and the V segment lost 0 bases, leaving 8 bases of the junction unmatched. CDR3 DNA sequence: TGTGCCAGCAGCTTAGCTATGCTAGCGGGAGGTCTTGAGACCCAGTACTTC. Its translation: CASSLAMLAGGLETQYF.

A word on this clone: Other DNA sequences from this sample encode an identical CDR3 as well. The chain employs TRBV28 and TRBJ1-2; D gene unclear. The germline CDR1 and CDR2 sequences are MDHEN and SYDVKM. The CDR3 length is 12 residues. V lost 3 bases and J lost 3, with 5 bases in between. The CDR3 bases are TGTGCCAGCAGTTTGAGTGACTATGGCTACACCTTC. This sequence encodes CASSLSDYGYTF.

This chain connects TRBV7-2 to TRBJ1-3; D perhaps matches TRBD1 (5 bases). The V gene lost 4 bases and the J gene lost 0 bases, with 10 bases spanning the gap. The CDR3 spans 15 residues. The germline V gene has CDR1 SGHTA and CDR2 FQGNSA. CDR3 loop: CASSSDGHSGNTIYF. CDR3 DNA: TGTGCCAGCAGCTCGGACGGACACTCTGGAAACACCATATATTTT.

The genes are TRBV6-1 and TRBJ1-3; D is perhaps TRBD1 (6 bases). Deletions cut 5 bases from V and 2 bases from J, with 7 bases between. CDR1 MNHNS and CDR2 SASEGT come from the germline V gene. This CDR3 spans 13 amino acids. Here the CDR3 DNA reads TGTGCCAGCAGTAGGGGGGCTGGAAACACCATATATTTT. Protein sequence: CASSRGAGNTIYF.

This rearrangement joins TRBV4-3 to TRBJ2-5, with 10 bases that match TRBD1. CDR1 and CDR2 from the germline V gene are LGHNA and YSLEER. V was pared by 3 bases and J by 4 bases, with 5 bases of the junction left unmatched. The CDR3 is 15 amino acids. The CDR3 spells CASSHDRDRGETQYF. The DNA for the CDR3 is TGCGCCAGCAGCCACGACCGGGACAGGGGAGAGACCCAGTACTTC.

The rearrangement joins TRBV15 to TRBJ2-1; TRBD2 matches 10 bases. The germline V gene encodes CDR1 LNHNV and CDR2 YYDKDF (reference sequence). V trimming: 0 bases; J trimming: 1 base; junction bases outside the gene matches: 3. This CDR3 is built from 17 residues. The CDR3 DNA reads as TGTGCCACCAGCAGAGATCTAGCGGGAGTATCCTACAATGAGCAGTTCTTC. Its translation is CATSRDLAGVSYNEQFF. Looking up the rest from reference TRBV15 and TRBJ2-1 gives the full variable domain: DAMVIQNPRYQVTQFGKPVTLSCSQTLNHNVMYWYQQKSSQAPKLLFHYYDKDFNNEADTPDNFQSRRPNTSFCFLDIRSPGLGDTAMYLCATSRDLAGVSYNEQFFGPGTRLTVL.

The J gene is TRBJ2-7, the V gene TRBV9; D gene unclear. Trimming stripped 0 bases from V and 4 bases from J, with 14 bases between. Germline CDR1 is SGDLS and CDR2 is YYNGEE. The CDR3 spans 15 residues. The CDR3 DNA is TGTGCCAGCAGCGTAGCTACAAGACCCGGGTACGAGCAGTACTTC. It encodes CASSVATRPGYEQYF. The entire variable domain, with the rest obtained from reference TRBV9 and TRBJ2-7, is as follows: DSGVTQTPKHLITATGQRVTLRCSPRSGDLSVYWYQQSLDQGLQFLIQYYNGEERAKGNILERFSAQQFPDLHSELNLSSLELGDSALYFCASSVATRPGYEQYFGPGTRLTVT.

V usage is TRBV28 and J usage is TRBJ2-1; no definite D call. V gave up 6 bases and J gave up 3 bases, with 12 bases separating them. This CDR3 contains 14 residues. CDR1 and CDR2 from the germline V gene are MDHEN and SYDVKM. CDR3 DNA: TGTGCCAGCAGACTGGGTGGGAACTACAATGAGCAGTTCTTC. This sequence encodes CASRLGGNYNEQFF.

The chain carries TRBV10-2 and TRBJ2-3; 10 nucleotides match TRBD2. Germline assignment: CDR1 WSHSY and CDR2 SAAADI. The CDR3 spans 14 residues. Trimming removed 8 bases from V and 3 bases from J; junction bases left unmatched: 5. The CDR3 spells CASRLAGATDTQYF. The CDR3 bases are TGCGCCAGCCGGCTAGCGGGAGCGACAGATACGCAGTATTTT.

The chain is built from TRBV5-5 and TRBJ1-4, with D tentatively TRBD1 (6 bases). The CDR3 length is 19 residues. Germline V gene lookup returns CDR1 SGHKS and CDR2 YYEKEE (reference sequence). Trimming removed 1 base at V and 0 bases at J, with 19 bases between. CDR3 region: CASSLRYRAPLSTNEKLFF. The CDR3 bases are TGTGCCAGCAGCTTGCGGTACAGGGCCCCCCTTTCAACTAATGAAAAACTGTTTTTT. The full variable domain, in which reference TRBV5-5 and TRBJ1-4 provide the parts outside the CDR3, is DAGVTQSPTHLIKTRGQQVTLRCSPISGHKSVSWYQQVLGQGPQFIFQYYEKEERGRGNFPDRFSARQFPNYSSELNVNALLLGDSALYLCASSLRYRAPLSTNEKLFFGSGTQLSVL.

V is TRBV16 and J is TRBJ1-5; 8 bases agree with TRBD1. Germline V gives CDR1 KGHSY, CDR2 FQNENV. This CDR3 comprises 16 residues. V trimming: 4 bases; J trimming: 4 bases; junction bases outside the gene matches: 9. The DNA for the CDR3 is TGTGCCAGCAGCCCTCCCCGGACAGGGAAGAATCAGCCCCAGCATTTT. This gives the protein CASSPPRTGKNQPQHF.

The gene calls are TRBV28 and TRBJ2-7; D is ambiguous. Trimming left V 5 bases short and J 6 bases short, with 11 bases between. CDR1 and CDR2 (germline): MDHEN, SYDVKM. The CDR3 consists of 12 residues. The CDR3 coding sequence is TGTGCCAGCAGTCCCACCCGCTCCGAGCAGTACTTC. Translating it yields CASSPTRSEQYF.

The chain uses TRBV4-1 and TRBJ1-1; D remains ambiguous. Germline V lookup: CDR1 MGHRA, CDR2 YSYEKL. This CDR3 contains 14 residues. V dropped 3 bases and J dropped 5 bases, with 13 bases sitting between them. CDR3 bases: TGCGCCAGCAGCCACCGGGAGGGAGGGACTGAAGCTTTCTTT. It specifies CASSHREGGTEAFF.

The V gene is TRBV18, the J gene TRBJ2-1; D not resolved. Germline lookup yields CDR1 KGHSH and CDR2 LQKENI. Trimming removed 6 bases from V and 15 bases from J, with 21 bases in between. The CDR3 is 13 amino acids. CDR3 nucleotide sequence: TGTGCCAGCTCCCCGACTGCGTCTTTGTGGGTGTTCTTC. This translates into CASSPTASLWVFF.

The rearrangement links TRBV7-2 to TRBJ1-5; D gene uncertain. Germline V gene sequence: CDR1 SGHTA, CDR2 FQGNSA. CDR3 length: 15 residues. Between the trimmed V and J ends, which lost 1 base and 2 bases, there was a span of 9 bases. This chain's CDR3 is CASSLGGIGNQPQHF. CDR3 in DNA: TGTGCCAGCAGCTTAGGAGGGATTGGCAATCAGCCCCAGCATTTT. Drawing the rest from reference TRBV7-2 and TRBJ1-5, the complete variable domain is GAGVSQSPSNKVTEKGKDVELRCDPISGHTALYWYRQSLGQGLEFLIYFQGNSAPDKSGLPSDRFSAERTGGSVSTLTIQRTQQEDSAVYLCASSLGGIGNQPQHFGDGTRLSIL.

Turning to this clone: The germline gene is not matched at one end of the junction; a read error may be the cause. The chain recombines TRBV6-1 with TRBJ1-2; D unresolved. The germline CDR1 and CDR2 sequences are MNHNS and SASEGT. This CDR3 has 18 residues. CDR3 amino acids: CASSEVGFITRSNCGYTF. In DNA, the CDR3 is TGTGCCAGCAGTGAAGTTGGGTTCATAACGAGATCTAACTGTGGCTACACCTTC.

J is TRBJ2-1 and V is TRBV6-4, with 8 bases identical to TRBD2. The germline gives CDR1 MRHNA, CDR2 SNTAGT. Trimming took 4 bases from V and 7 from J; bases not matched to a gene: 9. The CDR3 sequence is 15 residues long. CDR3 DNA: TGTGCCAGCAGTGCCCAAGCGGGAGCTATAAATGAGCAGTTCTTC. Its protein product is CASSAQAGAINEQFF.

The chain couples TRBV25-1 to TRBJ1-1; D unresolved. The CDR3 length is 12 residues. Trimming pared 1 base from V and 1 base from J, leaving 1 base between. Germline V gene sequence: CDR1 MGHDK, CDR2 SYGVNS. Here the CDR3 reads CASSEWNTEAFF. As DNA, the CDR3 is TGTGCCAGCAGTGAATGGAACACTGAAGCTTTCTTT.

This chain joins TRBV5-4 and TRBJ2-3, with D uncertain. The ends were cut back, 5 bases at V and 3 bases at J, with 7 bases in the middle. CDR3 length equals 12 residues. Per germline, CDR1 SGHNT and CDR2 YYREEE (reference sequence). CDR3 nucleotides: TGTGCCAGCAGGGTAGGGACAGATACGCAGTATTTT. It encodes CASRVGTDTQYF.

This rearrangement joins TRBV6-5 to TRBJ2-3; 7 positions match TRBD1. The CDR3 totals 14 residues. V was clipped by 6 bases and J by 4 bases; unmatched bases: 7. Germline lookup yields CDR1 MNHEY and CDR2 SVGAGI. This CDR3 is CASRQQGSSDTQYF. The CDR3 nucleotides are TGTGCCAGCAGACAACAGGGGAGCTCAGATACGCAGTATTTT.

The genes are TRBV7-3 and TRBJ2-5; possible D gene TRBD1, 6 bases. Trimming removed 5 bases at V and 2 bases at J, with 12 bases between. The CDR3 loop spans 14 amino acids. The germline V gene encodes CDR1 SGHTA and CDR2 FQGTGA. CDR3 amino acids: CASSKGGQQETQYF. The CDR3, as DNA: TGTGCCAGCAGCAAAGGGGGACAACAAGAGACCCAGTACTTC.